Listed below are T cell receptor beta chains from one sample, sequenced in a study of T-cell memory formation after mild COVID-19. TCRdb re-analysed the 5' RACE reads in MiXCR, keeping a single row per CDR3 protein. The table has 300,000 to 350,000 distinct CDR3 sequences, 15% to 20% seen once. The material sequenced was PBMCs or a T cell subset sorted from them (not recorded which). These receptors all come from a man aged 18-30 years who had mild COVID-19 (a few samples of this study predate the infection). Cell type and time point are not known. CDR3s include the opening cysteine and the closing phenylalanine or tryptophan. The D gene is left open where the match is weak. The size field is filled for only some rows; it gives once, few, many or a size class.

CACLGDRGDEQFF | TGTGCCTGCCTCGGGGACAGGGGGGACGAGCAGTTCTTC | TRBJ2-1 | TRBD1 | TRBV30 | -
CASSSTGAPAGNTIYF | TGTGCCAGCAGCAGTACAGGGGCCCCGGCTGGAAACACCATATATTTT | TRBJ1-3 | TRBD1 | TRBV6-5 | -
CASSYRGRDGYTF | TGTGCCAGCAGTTACCGGGGAAGGGATGGCTACACCTTC | TRBJ1-2 | - | TRBV6-2/TRBV6-3 | few
CASRYHENTGELFF | TGTGCCAGCCGGTACCATGAGAACACCGGGGAGCTGTTTTTT | TRBJ2-2 | - | TRBV6-2/TRBV6-3 | many
CASSLPFVGTQYF | TGTGCCAGCAGCTTACCTTTCGTAGGGACCCAGTACTTC | TRBJ2-5 | - | TRBV7-2 | -
CASDQISVSPLHF | TGCGCCAGCGACCAGATATCAGTTTCACCCCTCCACTTT | TRBJ1-6 | - | TRBV23-1 | few
CASRVVATEKLFF | TGTGCCAGCAGGGTTGTGGCAACCGAAAAACTGTTTTTT | TRBJ1-4 | - | TRBV6-5 | few
CASSLATDTYEQYF | TGCGCCAGCAGCTTGGCGACGGACACTTACGAGCAGTACTTC | TRBJ2-7 | - | TRBV5-1 | -
CATAYGDTQYF | TGTGCCACCGCGTACGGGGATACGCAGTATTTT | TRBJ2-3 | - | TRBV24-1 | -
CASSQTTVNTEAFF | TGCGCCAGCAGTCAGACGACAGTTAACACTGAAGCTTTCTTT | TRBJ1-1 | - | TRBV5-1 | few
CASSYSQGSGELFF | TGTGCCAGCAGTTACTCGCAGGGTTCCGGGGAGCTGTTTTTT | TRBJ2-2 | - | TRBV6-5 | few
CASSLGQDAQAFF | TGTGCCAGCAGTTTAGGCCAGGACGCCCAAGCTTTCTTT | TRBJ1-1 | - | TRBV6-5 | -
CASSLTRGGGQTDTQYF | TGTGCCAGCAGCTTAACTCGGGGCGGGGGGCAGACAGATACGCAGTATTTT | TRBJ2-3 | TRBD2 | TRBV7-2 | many
CASSYSWGGRDTEAFF | TGTGCCAGCAGTTATTCATGGGGGGGCAGGGACACTGAAGCTTTCTTT | TRBJ1-1 | - | TRBV6-9 | -
CASSLRDRVGGSPLHF | TGTGCCAGCAGCCTCCGGGACAGGGTAGGAGGCTCACCCCTCCACTTT | TRBJ1-6 | TRBD1 | TRBV7-3 | -
CATSQYRGSRTQYF | TGTGCCACCAGCCAATACCGGGGAAGCAGGACCCAGTACTTC | TRBJ2-5 | - | TRBV15 | few